The subject of this entry is one TCR beta chain. These data are taken from a study of blood T cell repertoires in COVID-19. Measured with immunoSEQ multiplex PCR; TCRdb has only the in-frame clones, and not every one. The sample yields tens of thousands of clones, roughly nine tenths seen once. The CDR3 loop spans 16 amino acids. From germline, CDR1 is SEHNR and CDR2 FQNEAQ (reference sequence). Trimming removed 5 bases at V and 2 bases at J, with 18 bases between. Sequenced sample: peripheral blood. The sequence came from a human donor in a cohort sampled during active COVID-19. V gene TRBV7-9 combines with J gene TRBJ1-1; the D gene is possibly TRBD1 (6 bases). CDR3 loop: CASSLRGGQENTEAFF. The CDR3, as DNA: TGTGCCAGCAGCCTTAGGGGGGGGCAGGAAAACACTGAAGCTTTCTTT.